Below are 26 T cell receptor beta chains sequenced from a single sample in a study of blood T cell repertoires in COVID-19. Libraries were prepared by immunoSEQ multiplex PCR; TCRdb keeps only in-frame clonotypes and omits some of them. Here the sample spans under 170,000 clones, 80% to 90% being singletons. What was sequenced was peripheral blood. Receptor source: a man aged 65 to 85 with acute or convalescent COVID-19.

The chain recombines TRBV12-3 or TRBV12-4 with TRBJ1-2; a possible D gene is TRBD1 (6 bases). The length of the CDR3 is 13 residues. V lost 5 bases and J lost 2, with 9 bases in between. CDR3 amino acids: CASSQQGNYGYTF. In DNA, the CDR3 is TGTGCCAGCAGTCAACAGGGAAACTATGGCTACACCTTC.

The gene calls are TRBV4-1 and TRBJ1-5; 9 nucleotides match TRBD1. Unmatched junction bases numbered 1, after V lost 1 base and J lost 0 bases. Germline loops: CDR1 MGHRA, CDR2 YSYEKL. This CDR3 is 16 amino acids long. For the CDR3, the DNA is TGCGCCAGCAGCCAAGGACAGGGGGGTAGCAATCAGCCCCAGCATTTT. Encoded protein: CASSQGQGGSNQPQHF.

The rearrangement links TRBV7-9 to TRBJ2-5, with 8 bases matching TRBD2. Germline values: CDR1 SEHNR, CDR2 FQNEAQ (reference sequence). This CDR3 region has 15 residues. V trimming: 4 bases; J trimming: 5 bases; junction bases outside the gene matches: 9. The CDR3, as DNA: TGTGCCAGCAGCTCCGGCGGGACTAGTCGGGAGACCCAGTACTTC. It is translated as CASSSGGTSRETQYF.

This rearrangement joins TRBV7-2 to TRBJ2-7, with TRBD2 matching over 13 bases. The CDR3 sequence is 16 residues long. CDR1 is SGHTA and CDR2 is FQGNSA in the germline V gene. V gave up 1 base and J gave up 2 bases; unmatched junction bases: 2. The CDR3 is CASSLEGTSGTYEQYF. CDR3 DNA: TGTGCCAGCAGCTTAGAGGGGACTAGCGGGACCTACGAGCAGTACTTC.

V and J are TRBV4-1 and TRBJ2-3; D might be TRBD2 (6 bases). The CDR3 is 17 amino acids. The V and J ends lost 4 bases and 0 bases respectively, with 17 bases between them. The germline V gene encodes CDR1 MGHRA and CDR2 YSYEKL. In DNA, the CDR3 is TGCGCCAGCAGCCGGGGTAGCGCGGGGCTTAGCACAGATACGCAGTATTTT. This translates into CASSRGSAGLSTDTQYF.

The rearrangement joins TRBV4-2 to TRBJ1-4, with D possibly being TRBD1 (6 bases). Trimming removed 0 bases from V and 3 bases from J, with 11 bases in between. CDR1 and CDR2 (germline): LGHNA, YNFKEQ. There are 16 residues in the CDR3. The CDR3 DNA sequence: TGTGCCAGCAGCCAAGATAAACAGGGCCCTAATGAAAAACTGTTTTTT. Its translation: CASSQDKQGPNEKLFF.

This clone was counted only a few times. This CDR3 reads CASSGGLAVSTDTQYF. CDR3 bases: TGTGCCAGCAGCGGGGGACTAGCGGTTAGCACAGATACGCAGTATTTT. The V and J genes are TRBV5-8 and TRBJ2-3; TRBD2 matches at 11 bases. CDR1 and CDR2 (germline): SGHTS, YDEGEE. This CDR3 region has 16 residues. V shed 4 bases, J shed 0 bases, and the junction held 4 bases outside the gene matches.

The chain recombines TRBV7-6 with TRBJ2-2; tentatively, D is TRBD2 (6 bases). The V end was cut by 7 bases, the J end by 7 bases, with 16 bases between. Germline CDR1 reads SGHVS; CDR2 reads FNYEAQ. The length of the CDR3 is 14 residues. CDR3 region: CASTLGAGIGELFF. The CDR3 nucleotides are TGTGCCAGCACTTTGGGTGCGGGGATCGGGGAGCTGTTTTTT.

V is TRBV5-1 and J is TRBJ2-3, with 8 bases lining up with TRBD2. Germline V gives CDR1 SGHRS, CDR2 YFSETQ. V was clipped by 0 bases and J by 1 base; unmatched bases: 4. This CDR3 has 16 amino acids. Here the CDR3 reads CASSLEGREGTDTQYF. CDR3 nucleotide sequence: TGCGCCAGCAGCTTGGAAGGGCGGGAGGGCACAGATACGCAGTATTTT.

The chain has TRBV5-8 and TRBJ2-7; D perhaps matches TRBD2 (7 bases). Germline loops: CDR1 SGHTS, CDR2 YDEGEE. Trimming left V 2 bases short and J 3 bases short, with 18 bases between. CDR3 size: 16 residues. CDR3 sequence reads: CASSFSRGLAVYEQYF. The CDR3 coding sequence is TGTGCCAGCAGCTTTTCCCGGGGGCTAGCGGTCTACGAGCAGTACTTC. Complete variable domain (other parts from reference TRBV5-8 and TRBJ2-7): EAGVTQSPTHLIKTRGQQATLRCSPISGHTSVYWYQQALGLGLQFLLWYDEGEERNRGNFPPRFSGRQFPNYSSELNVNALELEDSALYLCASSFSRGLAVYEQYFGPGTRLTVT.

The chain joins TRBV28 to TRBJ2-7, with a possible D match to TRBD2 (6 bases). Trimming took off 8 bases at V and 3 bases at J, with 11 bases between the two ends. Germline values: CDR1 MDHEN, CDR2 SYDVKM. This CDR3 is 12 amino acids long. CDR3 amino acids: CASFGSDYEQYF. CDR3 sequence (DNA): TGTGCCAGCTTCGGGAGCGACTACGAGCAGTACTTC.

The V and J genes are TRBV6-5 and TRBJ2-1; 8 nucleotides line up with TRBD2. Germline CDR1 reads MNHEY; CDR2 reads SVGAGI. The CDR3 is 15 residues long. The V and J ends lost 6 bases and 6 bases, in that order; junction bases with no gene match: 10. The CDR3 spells CASSPGTSLSNEQFF. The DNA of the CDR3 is TGTGCCAGCAGCCCCGGGACTAGTCTTTCCAATGAGCAGTTCTTC.

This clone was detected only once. The DNA for the CDR3 is TGTGCCAGCAGCCCGGGGAGGCCCGCCCGCACAGATACGCAGTATTTT. Protein sequence: CASSPGRPARTDTQYF. The rearrangement uses TRBV7-9 and TRBJ2-3, with D perhaps matching TRBD2 (6 bases). The V and J ends lost 5 bases and 1 base respectively, with 16 bases between them. The CDR3 is 16 residues long. The germline V gene encodes CDR1 SEHNR and CDR2 FQNEAQ (reference sequence).

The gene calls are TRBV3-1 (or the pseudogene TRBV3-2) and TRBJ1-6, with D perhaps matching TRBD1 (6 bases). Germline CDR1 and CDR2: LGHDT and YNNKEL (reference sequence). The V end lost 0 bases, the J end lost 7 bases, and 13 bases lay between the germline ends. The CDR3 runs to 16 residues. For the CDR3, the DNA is TGTGCCAGCAGCCAAGAAACGGGGAGGGGGAATTCACCCCTCCACTTT. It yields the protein CASSQETGRGNSPLHF.

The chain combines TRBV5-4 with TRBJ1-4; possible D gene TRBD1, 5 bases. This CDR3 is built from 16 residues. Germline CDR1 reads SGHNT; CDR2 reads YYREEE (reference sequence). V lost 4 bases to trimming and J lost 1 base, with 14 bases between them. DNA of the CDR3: TGTGCCAGCAGCAAGGGGCGACAACTAACTAATGAAAAACTGTTTTTT. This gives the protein CASSKGRQLTNEKLFF.

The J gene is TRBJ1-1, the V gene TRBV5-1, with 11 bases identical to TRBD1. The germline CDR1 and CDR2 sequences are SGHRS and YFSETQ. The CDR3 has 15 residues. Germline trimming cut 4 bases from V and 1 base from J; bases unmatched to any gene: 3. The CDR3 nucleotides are TGCGCCAGCAGCCTCGGACAGGGGGCGAACACTGAAGCTTTCTTT. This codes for CASSLGQGANTEAFF. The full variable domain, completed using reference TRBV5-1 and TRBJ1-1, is KAGVTQTPRYLIKTRGQQVTLSCSPISGHRSVSWYQQTPGQGLQFLFEYFSETQRNKGNFPGRFSGRQFSNSRSEMNVSTLELGDSALYLCASSLGQGANTEAFFGQGTRLTVV.

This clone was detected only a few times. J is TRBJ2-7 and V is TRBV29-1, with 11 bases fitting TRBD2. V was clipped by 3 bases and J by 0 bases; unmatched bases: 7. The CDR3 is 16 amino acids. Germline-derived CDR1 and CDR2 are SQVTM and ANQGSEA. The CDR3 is CSVDASGTSGSYEQYF. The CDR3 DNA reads TGCAGCGTTGATGCCTCCGGGACTAGCGGCTCCTACGAGCAGTACTTC.

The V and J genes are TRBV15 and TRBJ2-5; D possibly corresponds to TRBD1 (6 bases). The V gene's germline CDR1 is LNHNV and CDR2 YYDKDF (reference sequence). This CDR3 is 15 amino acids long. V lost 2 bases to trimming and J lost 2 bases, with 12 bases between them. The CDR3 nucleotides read TGTGCCACCAGCAGATCCACCGGACAGCAAGAGACCCAGTACTTC. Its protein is CATSRSTGQQETQYF. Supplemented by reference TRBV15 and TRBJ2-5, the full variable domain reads DAMVIQNPRYQVTQFGKPVTLSCSQTLNHNVMYWYQQKSSQAPKLLFHYYDKDFNNEADTPDNFQSRRPNTSFCFLDIRSPGLGDTAMYLCATSRSTGQQETQYFGPGTRLLVL.

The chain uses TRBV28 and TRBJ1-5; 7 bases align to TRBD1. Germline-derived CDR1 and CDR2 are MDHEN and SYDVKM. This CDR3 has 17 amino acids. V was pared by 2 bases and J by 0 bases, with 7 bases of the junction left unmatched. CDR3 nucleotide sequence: TGTGCCAGCAGTTTAACGACAGGGACCTTTAGCAATCAGCCCCAGCATTTT. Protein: CASSLTTGTFSNQPQHF.

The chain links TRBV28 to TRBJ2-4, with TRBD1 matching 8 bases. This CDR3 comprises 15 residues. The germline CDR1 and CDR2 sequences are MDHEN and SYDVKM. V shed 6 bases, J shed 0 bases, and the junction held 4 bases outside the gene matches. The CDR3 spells CASRRTGIAKNIQYF. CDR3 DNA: TGTGCCAGCAGGCGGACAGGGATAGCCAAAAACATTCAGTACTTC.

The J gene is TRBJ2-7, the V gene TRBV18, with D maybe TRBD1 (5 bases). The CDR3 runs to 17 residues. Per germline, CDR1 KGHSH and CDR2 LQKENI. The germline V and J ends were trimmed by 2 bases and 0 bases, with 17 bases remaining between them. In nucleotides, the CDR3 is TGTGCCAGCTCACCAAGGACAAGGGGTTCTAGCTCCTACGAGCAGTACTTC. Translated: CASSPRTRGSSSYEQYF. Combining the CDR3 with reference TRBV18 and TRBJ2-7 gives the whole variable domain NAGVMQNPRHLVRRRGQEARLRCSPMKGHSHVYWYRQLPEEGLKFMVYLQKENIIDESGMPKERFSAEFPKEGPSILRIQQVVRGDSAAYFCASSPRTRGSSSYEQYFGPGTRLTVT.

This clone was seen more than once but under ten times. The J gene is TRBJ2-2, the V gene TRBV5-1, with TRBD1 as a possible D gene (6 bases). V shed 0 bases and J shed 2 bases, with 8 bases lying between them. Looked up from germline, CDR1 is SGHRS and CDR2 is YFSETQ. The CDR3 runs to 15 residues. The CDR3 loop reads CASSLGTVNTGELFF. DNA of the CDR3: TGCGCCAGCAGCTTGGGGACAGTAAACACCGGGGAGCTGTTTTTT.

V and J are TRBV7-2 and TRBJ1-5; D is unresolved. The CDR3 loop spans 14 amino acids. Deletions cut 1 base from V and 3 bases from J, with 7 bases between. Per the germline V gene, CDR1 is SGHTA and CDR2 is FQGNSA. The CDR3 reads CASSLGGPNQPQHF. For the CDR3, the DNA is TGTGCCAGCAGCTTAGGAGGGCCCAATCAGCCCCAGCATTTT.

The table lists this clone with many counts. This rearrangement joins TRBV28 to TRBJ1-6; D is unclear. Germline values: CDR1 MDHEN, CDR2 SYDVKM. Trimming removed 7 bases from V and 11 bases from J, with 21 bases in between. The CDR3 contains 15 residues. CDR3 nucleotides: TGTGCCAGCAACAAAGGGAACACCCGTAGCGCACCCCTCCACTTT. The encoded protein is CASNKGNTRSAPLHF.

The CDR3 nucleotides read TGTGCCAGCAGCCCTCCAGGGGGCGGGAGAGTAAATGAGCAGTTCTTC. It is translated as CASSPPGGGRVNEQFF. The rearrangement uses TRBV9 and TRBJ2-1, with D possibly TRBD1 on 8 matching bases. The CDR3 consists of 16 residues. V lost 4 bases and J lost 7, with 21 bases in between. Germline V gene data show CDR1 as SGDLS and CDR2 as YYNGEE.

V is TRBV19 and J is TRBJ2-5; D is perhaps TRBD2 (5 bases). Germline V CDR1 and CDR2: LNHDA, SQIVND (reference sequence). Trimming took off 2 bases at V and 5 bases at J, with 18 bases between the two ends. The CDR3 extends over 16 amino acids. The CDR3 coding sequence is TGTGCCAGTAGTATAACTCCTTTCGGAGGCGGGGAGACCCAGTACTTC. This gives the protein CASSITPFGGGETQYF.